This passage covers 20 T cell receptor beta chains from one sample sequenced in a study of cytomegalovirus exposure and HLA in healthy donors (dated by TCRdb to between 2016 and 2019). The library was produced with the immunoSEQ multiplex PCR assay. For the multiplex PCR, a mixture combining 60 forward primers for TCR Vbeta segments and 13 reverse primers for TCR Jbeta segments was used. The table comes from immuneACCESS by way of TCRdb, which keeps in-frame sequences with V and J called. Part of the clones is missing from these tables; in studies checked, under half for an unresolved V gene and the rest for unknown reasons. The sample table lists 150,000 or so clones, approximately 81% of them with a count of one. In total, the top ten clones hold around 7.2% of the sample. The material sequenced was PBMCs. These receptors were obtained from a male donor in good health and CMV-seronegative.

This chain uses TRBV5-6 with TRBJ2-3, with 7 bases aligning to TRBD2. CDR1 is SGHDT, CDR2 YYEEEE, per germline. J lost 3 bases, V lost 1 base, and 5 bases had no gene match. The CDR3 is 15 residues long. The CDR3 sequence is CASSLSGGGTDTQYF. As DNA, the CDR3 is TGTGCCAGCAGCTTGTCCGGCGGGGGAACAGATACGCAGTATTTT.

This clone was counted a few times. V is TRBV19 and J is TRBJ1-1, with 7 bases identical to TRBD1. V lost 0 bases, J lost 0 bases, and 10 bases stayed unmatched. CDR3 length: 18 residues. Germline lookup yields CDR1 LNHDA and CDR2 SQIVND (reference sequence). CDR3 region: CASSIDRQQGSMNTEAFF. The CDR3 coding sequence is TGTGCCAGTAGTATAGATCGACAACAGGGGAGCATGAACACTGAAGCTTTCTTT. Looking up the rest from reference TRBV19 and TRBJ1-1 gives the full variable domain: DGGITQSPKYLFRKEGQNVTLSCEQNLNHDAMYWYRQDPGQGLRLIYYSQIVNDFQKGDIAEGYSVSREKKESFPLTVTSAQKNPTAFYLCASSIDRQQGSMNTEAFFGQGTRLTVV.

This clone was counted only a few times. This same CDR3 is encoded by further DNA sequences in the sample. The DNA of the CDR3 is TGTGCCAGCAGCCAAGAGCGGGCGAACACCGGGGAGCTGTTTTTT. Protein: CASSQERANTGELFF. The chain is built from TRBV4-2 and TRBJ2-2, with D possibly being TRBD2 (5 bases). Looked up from germline, CDR1 is LGHNA and CDR2 is YNFKEQ. V dropped 0 bases and J dropped 0 bases, with 5 bases sitting between them. The CDR3 totals 15 residues.

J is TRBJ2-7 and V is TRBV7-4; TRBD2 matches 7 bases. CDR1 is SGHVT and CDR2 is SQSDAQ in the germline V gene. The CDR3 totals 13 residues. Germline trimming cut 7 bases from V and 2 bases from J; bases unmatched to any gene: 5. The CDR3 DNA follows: TGTGCCAGCACCCCGGGACTAACCTACGAGCAGTACTTC. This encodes CASTPGLTYEQYF.

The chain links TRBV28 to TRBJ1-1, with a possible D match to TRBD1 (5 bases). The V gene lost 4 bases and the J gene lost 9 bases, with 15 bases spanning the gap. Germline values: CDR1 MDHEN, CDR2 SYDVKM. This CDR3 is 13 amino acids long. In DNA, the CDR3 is TGTGCCAGCAGTTCCGGGACTCCGGCACAAGCTTTCTTT. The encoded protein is CASSSGTPAQAFF.

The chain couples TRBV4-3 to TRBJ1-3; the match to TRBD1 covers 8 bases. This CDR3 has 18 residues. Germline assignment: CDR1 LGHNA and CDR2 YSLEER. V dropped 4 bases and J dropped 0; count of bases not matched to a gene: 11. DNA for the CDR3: TGCGCCAGCAGCCGACAGTACAGGGGGGCCAGCTCTGGAAACACCATATATTTT. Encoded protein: CASSRQYRGASSGNTIYF.

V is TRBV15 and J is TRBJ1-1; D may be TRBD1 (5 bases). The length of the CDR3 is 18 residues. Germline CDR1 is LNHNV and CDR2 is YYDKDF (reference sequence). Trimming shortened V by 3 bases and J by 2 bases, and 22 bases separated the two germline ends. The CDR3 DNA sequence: TGTGCCACCAGCAGTGATGGACAAGGACTAACGGTTAACACTGAAGCTTTCTTT. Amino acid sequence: CATSSDGQGLTVNTEAFF.

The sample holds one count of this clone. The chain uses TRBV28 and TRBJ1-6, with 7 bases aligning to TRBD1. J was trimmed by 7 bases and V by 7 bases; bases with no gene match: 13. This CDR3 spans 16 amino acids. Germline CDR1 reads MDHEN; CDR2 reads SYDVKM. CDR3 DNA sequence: TGTGCCAGCACACTCCTCCCAGGCAGGGGGAATTCACCCCTCCACTTT. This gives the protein CASTLLPGRGNSPLHF.

The CDR3 nucleotides are TGTGCCAGCAGCTGGGACTTGTACTACGAGCAGTACTTC. It translates to CASSWDLYYEQYF. The J gene is TRBJ2-7, the V gene TRBV7-2; perhaps TRBD2 as D (6 bases). The germline CDR1 and CDR2 sequences are SGHTA and FQGNSA. V was shortened by 4 bases and J by 3 bases, with 10 bases between the two germline ends. The CDR3 runs 13 residues.

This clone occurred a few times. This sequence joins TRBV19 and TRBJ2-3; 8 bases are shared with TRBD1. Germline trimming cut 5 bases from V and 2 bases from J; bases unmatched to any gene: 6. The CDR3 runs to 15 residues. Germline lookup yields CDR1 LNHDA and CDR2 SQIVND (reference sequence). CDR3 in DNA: TGTGCCAGTAGTGTGGGACAGGTGTCCACAGATACGCAGTATTTT. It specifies CASSVGQVSTDTQYF.

The CDR3 spells CASKLAGGSSYNEQFF. CDR3 coding DNA: TGTGCCAGTAAACTAGCGGGAGGGAGCTCCTACAATGAGCAGTTCTTC. The J gene is TRBJ2-1, the V gene TRBV13; 13 nucleotides match TRBD2. The germline gives CDR1 PRHDT, CDR2 FYEKMQ (reference sequence). J was trimmed by 0 bases and V by 9 bases; bases with no gene match: 5. CDR3 size: 16 residues.

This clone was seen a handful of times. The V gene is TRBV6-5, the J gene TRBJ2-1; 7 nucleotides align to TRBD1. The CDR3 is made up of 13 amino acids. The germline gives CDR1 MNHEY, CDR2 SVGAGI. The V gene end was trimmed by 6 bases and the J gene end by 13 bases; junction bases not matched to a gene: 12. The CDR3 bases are TGTGCCAGCAGAGACAAGGGGGCCAGGAGACAGTTCTTC. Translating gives CASRDKGARRQFF.

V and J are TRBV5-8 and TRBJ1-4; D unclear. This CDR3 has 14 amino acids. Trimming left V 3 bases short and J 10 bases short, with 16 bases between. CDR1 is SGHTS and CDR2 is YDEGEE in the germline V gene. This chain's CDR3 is CASSSEVGRGKLFF. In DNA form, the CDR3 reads TGTGCCAGCAGCTCGGAGGTCGGGAGAGGAAAACTGTTTTTT.

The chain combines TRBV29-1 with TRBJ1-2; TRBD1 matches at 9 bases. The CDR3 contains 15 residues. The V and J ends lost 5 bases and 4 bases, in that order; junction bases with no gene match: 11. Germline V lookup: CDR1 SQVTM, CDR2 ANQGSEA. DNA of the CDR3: TGCAGCGTTTCCCGGGACAGGGTTAGGGGCTATGGCTACACCTTC. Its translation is CSVSRDRVRGYGYTF.

In DNA form, the CDR3 reads TGTGCCAGCAGCTCGGGAGGGGGTACGCAGTATTTT. It encodes CASSSGGGTQYF. The chain recombines TRBV11-2 with TRBJ2-3; TRBD2 matches at 8 bases. Trimming cost V 4 bases and J 8 bases; bases outside gene matches: 2. Germline-derived CDR1 and CDR2 are SGHAT and FQNNGV. The CDR3 totals 12 residues.

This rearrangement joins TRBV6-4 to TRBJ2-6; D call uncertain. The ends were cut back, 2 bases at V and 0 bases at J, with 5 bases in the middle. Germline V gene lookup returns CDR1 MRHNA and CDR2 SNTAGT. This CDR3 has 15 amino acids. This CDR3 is CASSDGTSGANVLTF. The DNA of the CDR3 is TGTGCCAGCAGTGACGGCACCTCTGGGGCCAACGTCCTGACTTTC.

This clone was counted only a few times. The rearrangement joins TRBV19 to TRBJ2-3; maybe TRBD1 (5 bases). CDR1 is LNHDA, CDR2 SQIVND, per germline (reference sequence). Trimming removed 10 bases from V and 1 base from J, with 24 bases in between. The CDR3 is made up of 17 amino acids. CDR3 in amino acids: CATNQGRTVRGTDTQYF. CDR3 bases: TGTGCCACCAATCAGGGCCGGACCGTTCGGGGCACAGATACGCAGTATTTT. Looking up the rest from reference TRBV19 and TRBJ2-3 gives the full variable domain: DGGITQSPKYLFRKEGQNVTLSCEQNLNHDAMYWYRQDPGQGLRLIYYSQIVNDFQKGDIAEGYSVSREKKESFPLTVTSAQKNPTAFYLCATNQGRTVRGTDTQYFGPGTRLTVL.

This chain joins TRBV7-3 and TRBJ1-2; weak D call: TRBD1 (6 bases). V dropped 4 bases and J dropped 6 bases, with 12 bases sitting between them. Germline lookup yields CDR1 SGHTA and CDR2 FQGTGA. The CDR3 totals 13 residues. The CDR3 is CASSSLAGDGYTF. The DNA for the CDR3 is TGTGCCAGCAGCTCCTTAGCAGGGGATGGCTACACCTTC.

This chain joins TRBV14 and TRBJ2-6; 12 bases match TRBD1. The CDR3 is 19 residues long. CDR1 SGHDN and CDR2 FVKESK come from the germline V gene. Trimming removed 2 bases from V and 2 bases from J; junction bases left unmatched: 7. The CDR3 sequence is CASSQFSGTGGPGANVLTF. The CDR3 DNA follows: TGTGCCAGCAGCCAATTCTCCGGGACAGGGGGCCCTGGGGCCAACGTCCTGACTTTC.

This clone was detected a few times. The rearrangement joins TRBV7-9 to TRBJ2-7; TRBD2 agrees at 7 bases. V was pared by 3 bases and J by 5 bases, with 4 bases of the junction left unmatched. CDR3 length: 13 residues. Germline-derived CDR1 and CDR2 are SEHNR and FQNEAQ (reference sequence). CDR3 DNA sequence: TGTGCCAGCAGCTTGGCAGGGAGGGACGAGCAGTACTTC. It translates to CASSLAGRDEQYF.